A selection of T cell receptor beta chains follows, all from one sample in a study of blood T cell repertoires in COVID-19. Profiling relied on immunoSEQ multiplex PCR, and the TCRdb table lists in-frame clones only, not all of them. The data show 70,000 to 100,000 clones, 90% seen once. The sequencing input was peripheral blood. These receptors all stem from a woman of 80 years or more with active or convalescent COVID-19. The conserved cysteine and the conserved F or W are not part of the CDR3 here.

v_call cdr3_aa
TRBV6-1 ASSEGGNQPQH
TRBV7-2 ASSFDRVRANTEAF
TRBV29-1 SVVQGNQPQH
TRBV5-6 ASTGLGPVYNEQF
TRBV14 ASSKGLAGDLAFGTDTQY
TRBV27 ASSPRQLAANTGELF
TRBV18 ASSPSFGSGNTIY
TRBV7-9 ASSVAGQGTQY
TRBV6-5 ASSSQPGFEQY
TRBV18 ASSRGTAINEKLF
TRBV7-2 ASSLTPGETQY
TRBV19 ASNNRGGQPQH
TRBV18 ASSLSLPGINTEAF
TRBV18 ASSPDRNQPQH
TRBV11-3 ASSRRDSGDEQY
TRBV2 ASNLWQGSQPQH
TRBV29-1 SVPAGTETQY
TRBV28 ASSSTGVTNYGYT
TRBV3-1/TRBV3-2 ASSQVPSGRLGELF
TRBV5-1 ASSLVRASGDYEQY
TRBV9 ASTQAAVLNYGYT
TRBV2 ASSLLQTGGNTIY
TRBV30 AWSRRVSNYGYT
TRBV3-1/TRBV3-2 ASSQDPDSPSNQPQH
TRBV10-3 AINPTGGGQPQH
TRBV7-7 ASSPGTSGSTQY
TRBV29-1 SARTGEGNFQKLF
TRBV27 ASSLSILGAGANVLT
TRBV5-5 ASSLQGQFGEQY
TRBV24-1 ATSDQQGTQETQY
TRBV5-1 ASSLEARRVDIQY
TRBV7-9 ASSLVRAVGTDTQY
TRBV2 ASSEHSTEAF
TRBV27 ASSLRPGGAGETQY
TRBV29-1 SVEQQGGGETQY
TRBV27 ASSPAGGLGEKLF
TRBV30 AWSLGGVLF
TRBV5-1 ASSLKGHPPETQY
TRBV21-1 ASSNSPSGSYFNEQF
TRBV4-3 ASSQGASRDGYT
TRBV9 ASSDTGNTIY
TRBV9 ASSVVNSGSYNEQF